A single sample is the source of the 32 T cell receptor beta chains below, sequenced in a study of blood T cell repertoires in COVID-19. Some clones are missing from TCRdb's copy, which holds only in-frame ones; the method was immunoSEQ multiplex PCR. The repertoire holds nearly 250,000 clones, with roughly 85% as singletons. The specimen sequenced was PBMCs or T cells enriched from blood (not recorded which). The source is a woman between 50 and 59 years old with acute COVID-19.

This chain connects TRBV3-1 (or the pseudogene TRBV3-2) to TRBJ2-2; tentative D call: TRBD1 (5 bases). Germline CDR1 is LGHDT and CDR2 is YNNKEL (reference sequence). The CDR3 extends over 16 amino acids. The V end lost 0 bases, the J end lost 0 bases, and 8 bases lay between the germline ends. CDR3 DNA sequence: TGTGCCAGCAGCCAAGAGGGGCCGACGAACACCGGGGAGCTGTTTTTT. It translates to CASSQEGPTNTGELFF.

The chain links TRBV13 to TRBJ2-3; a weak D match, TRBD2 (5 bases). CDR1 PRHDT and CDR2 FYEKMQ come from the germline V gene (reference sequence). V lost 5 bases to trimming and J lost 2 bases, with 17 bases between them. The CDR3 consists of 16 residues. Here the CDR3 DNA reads TGTGCCAGCAGCCATTACGGCCCTAGCATCACAGATACGCAGTATTTT. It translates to CASSHYGPSITDTQYF.

The CDR3 bases are TGTGCCAGCTCACCGTCAACAGGGGCGCGACGTAAAGCTTTCTTT. Protein: CASSPSTGARRKAFF. The V gene is TRBV18, the J gene TRBJ1-1, with TRBD1 identical over 7 bases. J gave up 9 bases and V 3 bases, and 13 bases lay outside the gene matches. Germline V gene data show CDR1 as KGHSH and CDR2 as LQKENI. The CDR3 consists of 15 residues.

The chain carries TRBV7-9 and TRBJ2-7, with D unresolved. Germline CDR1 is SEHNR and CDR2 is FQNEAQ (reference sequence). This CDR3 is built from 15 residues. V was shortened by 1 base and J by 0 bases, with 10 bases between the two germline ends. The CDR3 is CASSLVGGVSYEQYF. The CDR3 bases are TGTGCCAGCAGCTTAGTAGGCGGAGTCTCCTACGAGCAGTACTTC.

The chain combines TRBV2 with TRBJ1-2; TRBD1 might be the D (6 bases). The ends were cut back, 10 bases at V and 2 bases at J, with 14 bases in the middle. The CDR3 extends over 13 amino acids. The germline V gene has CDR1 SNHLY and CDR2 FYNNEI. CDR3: CATNSGTNYGYTF. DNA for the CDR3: TGTGCCACAAATTCCGGGACAAACTATGGCTACACCTTC.

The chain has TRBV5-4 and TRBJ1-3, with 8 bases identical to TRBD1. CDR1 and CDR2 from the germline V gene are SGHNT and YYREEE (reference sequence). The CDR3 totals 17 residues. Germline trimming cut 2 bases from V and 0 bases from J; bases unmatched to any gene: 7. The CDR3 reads CASSFPGQGASGNTIYF. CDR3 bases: TGTGCCAGCAGCTTCCCCGGACAGGGAGCCTCTGGAAACACCATATATTTT. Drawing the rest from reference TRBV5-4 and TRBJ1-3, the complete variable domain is ETGVTQSPTHLIKTRGQQVTLRCSSQSGHNTVSWYQQALGQGPQFIFQYYREEENGRGNFPPRFSGLQFPNYSSELNVNALELDDSALYLCASSFPGQGASGNTIYFGEGSWLTVV.

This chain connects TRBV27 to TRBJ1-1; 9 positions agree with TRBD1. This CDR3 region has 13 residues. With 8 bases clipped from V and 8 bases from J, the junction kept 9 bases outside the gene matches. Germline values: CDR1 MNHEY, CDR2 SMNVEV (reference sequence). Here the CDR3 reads CASVGQGRREAFF. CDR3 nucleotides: TGTGCCAGCGTGGGACAGGGCCGTCGGGAAGCTTTCTTT.

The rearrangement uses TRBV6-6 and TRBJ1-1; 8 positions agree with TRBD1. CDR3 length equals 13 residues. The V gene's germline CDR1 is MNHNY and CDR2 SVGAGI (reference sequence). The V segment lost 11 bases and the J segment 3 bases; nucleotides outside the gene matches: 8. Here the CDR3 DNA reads TGTGCCGCAACAGGGGGGGCGTACACTGAAGCTTTCTTT. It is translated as CAATGGAYTEAFF.

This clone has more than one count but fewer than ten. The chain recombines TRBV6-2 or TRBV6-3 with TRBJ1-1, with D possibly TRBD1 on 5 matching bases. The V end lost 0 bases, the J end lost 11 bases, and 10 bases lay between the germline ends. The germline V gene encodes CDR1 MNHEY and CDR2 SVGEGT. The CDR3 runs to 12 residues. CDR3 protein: CASSYSTDLAFF. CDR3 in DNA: TGTGCCAGCAGTTACTCGACAGATCTGGCTTTCTTT.

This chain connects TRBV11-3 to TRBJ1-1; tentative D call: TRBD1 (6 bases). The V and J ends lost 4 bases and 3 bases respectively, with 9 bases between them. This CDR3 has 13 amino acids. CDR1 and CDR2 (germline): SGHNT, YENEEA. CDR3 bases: TGTGCCAGCAGCTCCGGACAGTACACTGAAGCTTTCTTT. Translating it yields CASSSGQYTEAFF. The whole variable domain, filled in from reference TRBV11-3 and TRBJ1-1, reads EAGVVQSPRYKIIEKKQPVAFWCNPISGHNTLYWYLQNLGQGPELLIRYENEEAVDDSQLPKDRFSAERLKGVDSTLKIQPAELGDSAVYLCASSSGQYTEAFFGQGTRLTVV.

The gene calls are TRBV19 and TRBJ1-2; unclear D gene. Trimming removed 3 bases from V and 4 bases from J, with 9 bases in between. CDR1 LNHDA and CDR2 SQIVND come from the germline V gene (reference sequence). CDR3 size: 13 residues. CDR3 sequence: CASSMSTLYGYTF. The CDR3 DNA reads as TGTGCCAGTAGTATGAGCACTCTCTATGGCTACACCTTC.

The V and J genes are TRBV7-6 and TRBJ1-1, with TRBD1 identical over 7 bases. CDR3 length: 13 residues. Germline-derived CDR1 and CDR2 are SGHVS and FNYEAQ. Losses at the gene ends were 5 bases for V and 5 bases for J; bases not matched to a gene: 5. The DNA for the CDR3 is TGTGCCAGCAGCCTCGACAGGGTGACTGAAGCTTTCTTT. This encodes CASSLDRVTEAFF.

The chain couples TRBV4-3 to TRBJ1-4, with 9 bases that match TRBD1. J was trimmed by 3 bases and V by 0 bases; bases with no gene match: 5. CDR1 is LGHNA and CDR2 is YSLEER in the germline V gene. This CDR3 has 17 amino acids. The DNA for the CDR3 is TGCGCCAGCAGCCAAGATAAGGACAGGGGCCCTAATGAAAAACTGTTTTTT. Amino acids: CASSQDKDRGPNEKLFF.

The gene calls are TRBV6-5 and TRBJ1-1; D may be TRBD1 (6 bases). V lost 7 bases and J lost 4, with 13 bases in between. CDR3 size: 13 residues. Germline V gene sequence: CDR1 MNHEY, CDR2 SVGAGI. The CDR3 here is CASNRARGTEAFF. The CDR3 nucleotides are TGTGCCAGCAACAGGGCCCGCGGCACTGAAGCTTTCTTT.

CDR3 protein: CASSPIEGSAEAFF. DNA for the CDR3: TGCGCCAGCAGCCCCATCGAAGGGAGCGCTGAAGCTTTCTTT. The V gene is TRBV5-1, the J gene TRBJ1-1; D gene unclear. Germline V gene lookup returns CDR1 SGHRS and CDR2 YFSETQ. This CDR3 contains 14 residues. The V end was cut by 4 bases, the J end by 6 bases, with 16 bases between. Full variable domain (missing parts from reference TRBV5-1 and TRBJ1-1): KAGVTQTPRYLIKTRGQQVTLSCSPISGHRSVSWYQQTPGQGLQFLFEYFSETQRNKGNFPGRFSGRQFSNSRSEMNVSTLELGDSALYLCASSPIEGSAEAFFGQGTRLTVV.

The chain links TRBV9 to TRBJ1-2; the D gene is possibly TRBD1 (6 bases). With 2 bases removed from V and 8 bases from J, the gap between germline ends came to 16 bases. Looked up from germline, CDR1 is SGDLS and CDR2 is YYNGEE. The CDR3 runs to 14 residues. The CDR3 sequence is CASSVVTAGEGYTF. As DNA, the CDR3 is TGTGCCAGCAGCGTGGTAACGGCAGGGGAAGGCTACACCTTC. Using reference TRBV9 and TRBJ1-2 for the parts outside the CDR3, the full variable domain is DSGVTQTPKHLITATGQRVTLRCSPRSGDLSVYWYQQSLDQGLQFLIQYYNGEERAKGNILERFSAQQFPDLHSELNLSSLELGDSALYFCASSVVTAGEGYTFGSGTRLTVV.

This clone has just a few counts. Here the CDR3 reads CASRRGGALAETQYF. CDR3 sequence (DNA): TGTGCCAGCAGGCGCGGGGGGGCCCTAGCAGAGACCCAGTACTTC. The V and J genes are TRBV5-4 and TRBJ2-5; 9 positions agree with TRBD2. Germline loops: CDR1 SGHNT, CDR2 YYREEE (reference sequence). The trim removed 5 bases at V and 4 bases at J, leaving 9 bases unmatched. This CDR3 is built from 15 residues.

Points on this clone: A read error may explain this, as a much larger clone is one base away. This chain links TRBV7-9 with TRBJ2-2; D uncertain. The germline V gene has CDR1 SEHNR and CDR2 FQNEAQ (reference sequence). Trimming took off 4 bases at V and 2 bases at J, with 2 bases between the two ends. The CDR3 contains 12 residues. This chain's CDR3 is CASSSNTGELFF. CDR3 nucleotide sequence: TGTGCCAGCAGCTCTAACACCGGGGAGCTGTTTTTT.

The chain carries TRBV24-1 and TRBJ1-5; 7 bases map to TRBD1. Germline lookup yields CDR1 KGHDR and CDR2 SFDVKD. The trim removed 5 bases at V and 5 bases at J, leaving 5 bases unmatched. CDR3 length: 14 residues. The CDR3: CATSGGQPDQPQHF. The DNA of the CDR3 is TGTGCCACCAGTGGGGGACAGCCCGATCAGCCCCAGCATTTT.

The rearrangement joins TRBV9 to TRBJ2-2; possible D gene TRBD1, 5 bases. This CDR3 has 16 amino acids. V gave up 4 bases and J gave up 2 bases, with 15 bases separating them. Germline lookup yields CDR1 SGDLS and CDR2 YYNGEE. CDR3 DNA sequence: TGTGCCAGCAGCTGGGGCAGCCCAATTAACACCGGGGAGCTGTTTTTT. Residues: CASSWGSPINTGELFF. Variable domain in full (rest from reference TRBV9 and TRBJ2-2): DSGVTQTPKHLITATGQRVTLRCSPRSGDLSVYWYQQSLDQGLQFLIQYYNGEERAKGNILERFSAQQFPDLHSELNLSSLELGDSALYFCASSWGSPINTGELFFGEGSRLTVL.

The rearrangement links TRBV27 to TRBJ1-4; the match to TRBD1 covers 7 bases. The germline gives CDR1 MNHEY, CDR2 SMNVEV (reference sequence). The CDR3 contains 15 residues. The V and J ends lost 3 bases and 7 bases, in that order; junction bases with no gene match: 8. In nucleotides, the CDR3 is TGTGCCAGCAGTTTCTTACAGGGGAGAGCTGAAAAACTGTTTTTT. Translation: CASSFLQGRAEKLFF.

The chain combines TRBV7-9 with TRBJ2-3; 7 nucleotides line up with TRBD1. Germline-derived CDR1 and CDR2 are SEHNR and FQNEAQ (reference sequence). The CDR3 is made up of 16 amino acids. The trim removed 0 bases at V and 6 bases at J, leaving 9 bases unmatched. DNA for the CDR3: TGTGCCAGCAGCTTAGCTCTCAACAGGGGATCGGATACGCAGTATTTT. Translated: CASSLALNRGSDTQYF.

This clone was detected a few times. Written as DNA, the CDR3 is TGTGCCAGCTACGAGGGGGACAGACGCTATGGCTACACCTTC. It yields the protein CASYEGDRRYGYTF. The chain employs TRBV6-5 and TRBJ1-2, with 7 bases aligning to TRBD1. Unmatched junction bases numbered 10, after V lost 8 bases and J lost 4 bases. CDR1 and CDR2 from the germline V gene are MNHEY and SVGAGI. The CDR3 spans 14 residues.

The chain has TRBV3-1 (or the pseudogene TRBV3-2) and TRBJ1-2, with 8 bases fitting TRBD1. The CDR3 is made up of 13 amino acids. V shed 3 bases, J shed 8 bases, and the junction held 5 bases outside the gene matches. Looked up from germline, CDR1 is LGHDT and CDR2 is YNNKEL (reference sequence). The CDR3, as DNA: TGTGCCAGCAGCCAGTCCAGGGGGCGCGGCTACACCTTC. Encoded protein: CASSQSRGRGYTF.

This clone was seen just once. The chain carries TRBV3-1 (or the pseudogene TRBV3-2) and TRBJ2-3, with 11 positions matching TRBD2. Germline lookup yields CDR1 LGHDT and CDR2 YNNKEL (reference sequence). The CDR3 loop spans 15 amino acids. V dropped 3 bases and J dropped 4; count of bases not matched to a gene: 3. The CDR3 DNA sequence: TGTGCCAGCAGCCATAGCGGGGGGGCACCAGATACGCAGTATTTT. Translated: CASSHSGGAPDTQYF.

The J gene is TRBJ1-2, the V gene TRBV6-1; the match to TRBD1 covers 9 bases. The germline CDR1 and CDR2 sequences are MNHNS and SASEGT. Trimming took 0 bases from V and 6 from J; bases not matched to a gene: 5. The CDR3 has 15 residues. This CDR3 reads CASSEARTGAHGYTF. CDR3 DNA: TGTGCCAGCAGTGAAGCTAGGACAGGGGCTCATGGCTACACCTTC.

Here the CDR3 reads CATSAGQRGQETQYF. As DNA, the CDR3 is TGCGCCACCTCAGCCGGCCAGCGGGGGCAAGAGACCCAGTACTTC. The chain joins TRBV10-2 to TRBJ2-5, with 8 bases that match TRBD2. The V and J ends lost 10 bases and 2 bases, in that order; junction bases with no gene match: 12. The CDR3 totals 15 residues. Germline V gives CDR1 WSHSY, CDR2 SAAADI.

CDR3 sequence reads: CASSTRQGGTDTQYF. CDR3 nucleotide sequence: TGTGCCAGCAGCACCCGACAGGGGGGGACAGATACGCAGTATTTT. The genes are TRBV7-2 and TRBJ2-3, with 9 positions matching TRBD1. The germline CDR1 and CDR2 sequences are SGHTA and FQGNSA. The CDR3 totals 15 residues. Trimming at V came to 5 bases and at J to 3 bases, leaving 6 bases not matched to a gene.

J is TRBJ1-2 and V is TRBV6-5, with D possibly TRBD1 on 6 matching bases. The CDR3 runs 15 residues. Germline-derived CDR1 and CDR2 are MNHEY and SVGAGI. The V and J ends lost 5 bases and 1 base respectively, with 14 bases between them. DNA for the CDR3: TGTGCCAGCAGTACCAGGGGCAAAAATAACTATGGCTACACCTTC. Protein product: CASSTRGKNNYGYTF.

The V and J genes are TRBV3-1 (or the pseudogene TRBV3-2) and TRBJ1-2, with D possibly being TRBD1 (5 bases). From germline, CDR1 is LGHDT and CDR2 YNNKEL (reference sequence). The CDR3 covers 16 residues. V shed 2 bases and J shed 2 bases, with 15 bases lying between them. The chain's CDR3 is CASSQSRGRLNYGYTF. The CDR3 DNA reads TGTGCCAGCAGCCAAAGTAGGGGTAGGTTAAACTATGGCTACACCTTC.

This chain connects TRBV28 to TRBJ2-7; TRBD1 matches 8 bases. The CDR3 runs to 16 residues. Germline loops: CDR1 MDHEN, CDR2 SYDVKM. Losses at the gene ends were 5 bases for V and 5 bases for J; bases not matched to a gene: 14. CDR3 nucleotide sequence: TGTGCCAGCAGTCCGGGCGCAGGGGGCAATCCCGACGAGCAGTACTTC. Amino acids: CASSPGAGGNPDEQYF. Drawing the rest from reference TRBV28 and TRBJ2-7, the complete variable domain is DVKVTQSSRYLVKRTGEKVFLECVQDMDHENMFWYRQDPGLGLRLIYFSYDVKMKEKGDIPEGYSVSREKKERFSLILESASTNQTSMYLCASSPGAGGNPDEQYFGPGTRLTVT.

The CDR3 is CASSWTGSEAFF. For the CDR3, the DNA is TGTGCCAGCAGCTGGACAGGGTCTGAAGCTTTCTTT. J is TRBJ1-1 and V is TRBV6-2 or TRBV6-3, with TRBD1 identical over 8 bases. V lost 6 bases and J lost 6; bases outside the gene matches: 3. Germline loops: CDR1 MNHEY, CDR2 SVGEGT. The CDR3 consists of 12 residues.